This TCR beta chain was recorded in a study of shared clonotypes between healthy human individuals. Looking at the study overall: For every donor, three CD4 naive, three CD4 memory, two CD8 naive and one CD8 memory plates were used.

Study results and limitations: It was observed that about 5% of naive CD4 clonotypes were shared across several donors.

Sorted-subset replicate PCR reactions contained 150 to 200 ng DNA, corresponding to approximately 30,000 T cell genomes. Sequencing was performed with immunoSEQ multiplex PCR; in TCRdb, only in-frame clones are kept and a portion is missing. The data contain approximately 710,000 clones, around 91% of them singletons. CD8 memory comprised CD45RO+ plus CCR7-negative CD45RA+ TemRA cells. V lost 3 bases, J lost 5 bases, and 12 bases stayed unmatched. The germline V gene has CDR1 SEHNR and CDR2 FQNEAQ (reference sequence). The CDR3 sequence is 18 residues long. Concerning this clone: Its antigen is as yet unknown.

The sequenced sample was memory CD8+ T cells from PBMCs. Subset defined: CD45RO+ cells pooled with CCR7-negative TemRA cells. This sequence originates from a man aged 18 to 35 in good health. Some clones in this sample may be carry-over from other donors' samples. The chain joins TRBV7-9 to TRBJ2-3; 12 bases are shared with TRBD2. This CDR3 is CASSFLAGGPGLIDTQYF. CDR3 DNA: TGTGCCAGCAGCTTTCTAGCGGGAGGGCCAGGGCTCATAGATACGCAGTATTTT.